These T cell receptor beta chains were read from a single sample in a study of T cell repertoires in cytomegalovirus infection. From the reads, TCRdb called clonotypes with MiXCR, one entry per CDR3 protein. The data hold 550,000 to 700,000 distinct CDR3 sequences, with about 40% observed a single time. Their antigens are not known. The material was cultured PBMCs, obtained from culture after CMV antigen stimulation. All receptors derive from a human donor in good health (CMV status not recorded). Some clones in this sample may be carry-over from other donors' samples. The CDR3 runs from the conserved cysteine through the conserved F or W. A D gene is named only where the DNA matches it firmly. Rows may omit the clone size; those that give it use once, few, many or a size class.

clone_size: -
d_call: TRBD2
j_call: TRBJ2-1
v_call: TRBV5-5
cdr3_aa: CASSFLGGGAYEQFF
cdr3_nt: TGTGCCAGCAGCTTCCTTGGCGGGGGGGCTTATGAGCAGTTCTTC

clone_size: -
d_call: -
j_call: TRBJ2-1
v_call: TRBV19
cdr3_aa: CASKKAGTTYNEQFF
cdr3_nt: TGTGCCAGTAAAAAGGCGGGAACTACCTACAATGAGCAGTTCTTC

clone_size: once
d_call: -
j_call: TRBJ2-7
v_call: TRBV7-4
cdr3_aa: CASSSGASERPREQYF
cdr3_nt: TGTGCCAGCAGCTCAGGGGCTAGCGAACGACCTAGGGAGCAGTACTTC

clone_size: many
d_call: TRBD2
j_call: TRBJ2-1
v_call: TRBV7-2
cdr3_aa: CASSRTSVPYNEQFF
cdr3_nt: TGTGCCAGCAGCAGGACTAGCGTGCCCTACAATGAGCAGTTCTTC

clone_size: -
d_call: TRBD1
j_call: TRBJ2-7
v_call: TRBV6-5
cdr3_aa: CASGLDRVGSYEQYF
cdr3_nt: TGTGCCAGCGGACTCGACAGGGTTGGGTCCTACGAGCAGTACTTC

clone_size: few
d_call: -
j_call: TRBJ2-1
v_call: TRBV15
cdr3_aa: CATSRDLEQFF
cdr3_nt: TGTGCCACCAGCAGAGATCTGGAGCAGTTCTTC

clone_size: -
d_call: TRBD2
j_call: TRBJ2-2
v_call: TRBV12-3/TRBV12-4
cdr3_aa: CASSPSGSYTGELFF
cdr3_nt: TGTGCCAGCAGCCCGAGCGGGAGTTACACCGGGGAGCTGTTTTTT

clone_size: -
d_call: TRBD1
j_call: TRBJ2-7
v_call: TRBV6-5
cdr3_aa: CASRAYLQGVYEQYF
cdr3_nt: TGTGCCAGCAGGGCGTACCTACAGGGGGTCTACGAGCAGTACTTC

clone_size: -
d_call: -
j_call: TRBJ2-5
v_call: TRBV6-1
cdr3_aa: CASSEALSGWGIETQYF
cdr3_nt: TGTGCCAGCAGTGAAGCGCTAAGTGGCTGGGGAATCGAGACCCAGTACTTC

clone_size: few
d_call: TRBD1
j_call: TRBJ2-1
v_call: TRBV5-6
cdr3_aa: CASSYDRGSYNEQFF
cdr3_nt: TGTGCCAGCAGCTACGACAGGGGTTCCTACAATGAGCAGTTCTTC

clone_size: -
d_call: -
j_call: TRBJ2-5
v_call: TRBV7-8
cdr3_aa: CASRPGRLGETQYF
cdr3_nt: TGTGCCAGCAGACCAGGACGCCTGGGGGAGACCCAGTACTTC

clone_size: few
d_call: -
j_call: TRBJ1-4
v_call: TRBV11-2
cdr3_aa: CASSAGTLATNEKLFF
cdr3_nt: TGTGCCAGCAGCGCCGGGACACTTGCAACTAATGAAAAACTGTTTTTT

clone_size: once
d_call: -
j_call: TRBJ1-5
v_call: TRBV28
cdr3_aa: CASSKSYESWGNQPQHF
cdr3_nt: TGTGCCAGCAGCAAAAGCTATGAGTCGTGGGGCAATCAGCCCCAGCATTTT

clone_size: few
d_call: -
j_call: TRBJ2-1
v_call: TRBV11-2
cdr3_aa: CASSFFALNEQFF
cdr3_nt: TGTGCCAGCAGCTTTTTTGCCCTCAATGAGCAGTTCTTC

clone_size: -
d_call: -
j_call: TRBJ2-1
v_call: TRBV5-5
cdr3_aa: CASSLYVQAQEGLFF
cdr3_nt: TGTGCCAGCAGCTTGTATGTTCAAGCTCAGGAGGGCTTGTTCTTC

clone_size: -
d_call: -
j_call: TRBJ1-1
v_call: TRBV12-3/TRBV12-4
cdr3_aa: CASKPQGWSEAFF
cdr3_nt: TGTGCCAGCAAACCACAGGGTTGGAGTGAAGCTTTCTTT